Described below is a single T cell receptor beta chain sequence and its context. The antigen this receptor binds is unknown. Per-nucleotide qualities are absent, and no much larger clonotype sits a single base away. The data are from a study of T cell responses to AZD1222 COVID-19 vaccine (dated by TCRdb to the early 2020s). Broadly, across the study: A total of 230 to 250 trial participants underwent TCR sequencing, of whom about 210 received two doses of AZD1222 and roughly 25 received two doses of the MenACWY control vaccine. Trial participants were enrolled into age subgroups of 18-55, 56-69 and 70-plus years, which contained 148, 28 and 57 TCR-sequenced participants, respectively.

The paper's findings and limits, for the study overall: Spike-specific TCR breadth and depth rose significantly after two AZD1222 doses compared with day 0 and with MenACWY recipients. The vaccine-associated CD4 TCRs covered the entire spike protein, and the dominant responses fell in regions 160-218 and 743-854. Reportedly, close to half of the unique spike-specific TCRs recognized epitopes lying outside the regions that are mutated in the B.1.351 and B.1.1.7 variants. Participants were mostly white British, with more females than males. The authors suggested clonal diversity may have been underestimated. Because no day 14 peak-response samples were available, the repertoires could be characterized only after the peak T cell response. Conclusions about previously exposed vaccinees are limited because only six or seven AZD1222 recipients were SARS-CoV-2 seropositive at baseline. In the small 56-69-year group, the increase in depth fell short of significance, most likely because of low power.

The CDR3 runs 15 residues from the cysteine to the phenylalanine. Of the read, only the CDR3 DNA is kept; its 45 bases are in frame from base 1. Deletion took 11 bases off V and 8 bases off J, with a span of 27 bases between the germline ends. Per the germline V gene (reference sequence), LGHDT is the CDR1 and YNNKEL is the CDR2. Sample time point, as interpreted from the label and publication: about 28 days (+/-7) after the second vaccine dose. Because spike-specific TCR depth and breadth did not differ between the two schedules, AZD1222 recipients who got a second dose at roughly 4 weeks were pooled with those who got a second dose at roughly 12 weeks. Samples from vaccinated people were obtained from the UK trials COV001 and COV002, which included a single-blind randomized controlled phase 2/3 trial of AZD1222 (ChAdOx1 nCoV-19) in healthy adults. Trial participant PBMC samples were collected at day 0 and day 28 after the second dose for TCRbeta chain sequencing.

The CDR3 regions of human TCRbeta chains were subjected to immunosequencing. Under the source paper's analysis protocol: TCRs in the repertoires were matched against a reference library of SARS-CoV-2-specific TCRs that had been generated with the MIRA antigen-specificity platform. Breadth meant the fraction of unique TCRs that were SARS-CoV-2-associated, whereas depth meant the fraction of total T cells that were SARS-CoV-2-associated. Using the MIRA data, each spike-specific TCR was assigned both to the spike region to which the TCR was reactive and to a CD4 or CD8 class. Log10-transformed breadth and depth values were compared by one-way ANOVA with Sidak's multiple comparisons tests. As stored in TCRdb, this immuneACCESS dataset retains in-frame rearrangements with V and J assigned. A fraction of the clones does not appear; measured against another copy, unresolved V genes explain less than half of the discrepancy, and the remainder lacks a known reason. V, J and clone size are taken as reported in that table, and D and trimming were inferred from the DNA itself. The sample table shows some 120,000 clones, and more than 80% are seen once. The leading ten clones occupy roughly 4% of the sample.

The sample in question was peripheral blood, obtained 28 days after the second AZD1222 dose. This TCR was recovered from an adult who received the AZD1222 COVID-19 vaccine. The chain links TRBV3-1 (or the pseudogene TRBV3-2) with TRBJ1-1; perhaps TRBD1 is the D gene, with 5 bases matching. The CDR3 loop reads CAAAPSRGLAREAFF. The nucleotides read TGTGCCGCCGCACCTAGTAGGGGTCTCGCGCGAGAAGCTTTCTTT.